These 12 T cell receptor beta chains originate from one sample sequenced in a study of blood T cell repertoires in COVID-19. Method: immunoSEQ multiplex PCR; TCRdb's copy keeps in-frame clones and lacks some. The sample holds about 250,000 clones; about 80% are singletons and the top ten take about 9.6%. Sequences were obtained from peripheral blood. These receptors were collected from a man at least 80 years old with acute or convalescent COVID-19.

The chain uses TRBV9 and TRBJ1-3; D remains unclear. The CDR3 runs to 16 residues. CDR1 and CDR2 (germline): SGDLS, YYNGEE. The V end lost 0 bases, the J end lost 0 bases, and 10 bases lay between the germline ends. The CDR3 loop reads CASSVGVGDSGNTIYF. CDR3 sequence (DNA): TGTGCCAGCAGCGTAGGGGTAGGAGACTCTGGAAACACCATATATTTT.

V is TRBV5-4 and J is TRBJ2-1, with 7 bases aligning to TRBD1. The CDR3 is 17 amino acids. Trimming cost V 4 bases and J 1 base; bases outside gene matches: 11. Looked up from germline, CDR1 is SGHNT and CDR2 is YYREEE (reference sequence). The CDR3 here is CASSPNKQGRSYNEQFF. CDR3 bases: TGTGCCAGCAGCCCTAACAAACAGGGGCGATCCTACAATGAGCAGTTCTTC.

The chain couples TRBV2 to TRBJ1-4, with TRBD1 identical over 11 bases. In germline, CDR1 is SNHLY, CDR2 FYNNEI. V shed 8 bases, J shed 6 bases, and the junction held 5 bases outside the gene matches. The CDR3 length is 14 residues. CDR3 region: CASVRDRGDEKLFF. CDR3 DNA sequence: TGTGCCAGCGTCCGGGACAGGGGGGATGAAAAACTGTTTTTT.

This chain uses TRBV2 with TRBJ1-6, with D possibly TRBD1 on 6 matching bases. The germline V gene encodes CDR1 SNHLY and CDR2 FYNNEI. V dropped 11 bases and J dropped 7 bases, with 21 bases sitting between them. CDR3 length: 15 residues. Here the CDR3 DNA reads TGTGCCGGGAAGGGGGATCCACCGCTCAATTCACCCCTCCACTTT. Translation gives CAGKGDPPLNSPLHF.

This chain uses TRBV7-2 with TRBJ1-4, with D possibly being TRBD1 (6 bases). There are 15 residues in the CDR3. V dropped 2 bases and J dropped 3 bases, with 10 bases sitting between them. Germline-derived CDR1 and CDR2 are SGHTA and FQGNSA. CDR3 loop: CASSLMGASNEKLFF. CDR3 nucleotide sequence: TGTGCCAGCAGCTTAATGGGGGCATCTAATGAAAAACTGTTTTTT.

The CDR3 reads CASSYGRRGSYEQYF. The CDR3 coding sequence is TGTGCCAGCAGTTACGGTCGGAGAGGTTCCTACGAGCAGTACTTC. The chain employs TRBV6-5 and TRBJ2-7; D remains unclear. The germline V gene has CDR1 MNHEY and CDR2 SVGAGI. Trimming shortened V by 2 bases and J by 1 base, and 12 bases separated the two germline ends. The CDR3 runs to 15 residues.

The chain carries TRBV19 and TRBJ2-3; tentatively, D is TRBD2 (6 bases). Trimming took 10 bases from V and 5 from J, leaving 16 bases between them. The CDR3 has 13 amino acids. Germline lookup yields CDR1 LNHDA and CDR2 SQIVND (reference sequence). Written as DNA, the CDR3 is TGTGCCACGCAACGACTAGTGGGAGATACGCAGTATTTT. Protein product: CATQRLVGDTQYF.

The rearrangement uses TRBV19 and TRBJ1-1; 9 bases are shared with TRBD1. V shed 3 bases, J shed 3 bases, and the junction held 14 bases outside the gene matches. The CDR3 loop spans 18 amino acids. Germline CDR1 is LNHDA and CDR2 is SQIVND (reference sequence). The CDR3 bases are TGTGCCAGTAGTATGAGGGACAGGGCCGGTTGGGCGGACACTGAAGCTTTCTTT. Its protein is CASSMRDRAGWADTEAFF.

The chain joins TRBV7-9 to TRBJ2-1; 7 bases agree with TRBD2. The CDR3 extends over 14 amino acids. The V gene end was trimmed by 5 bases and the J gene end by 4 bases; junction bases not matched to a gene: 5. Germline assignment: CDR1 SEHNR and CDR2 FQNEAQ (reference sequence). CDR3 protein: CASSESGAYNEQFF. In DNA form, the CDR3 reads TGTGCCAGCAGCGAAAGCGGGGCATACAATGAGCAGTTCTTC.

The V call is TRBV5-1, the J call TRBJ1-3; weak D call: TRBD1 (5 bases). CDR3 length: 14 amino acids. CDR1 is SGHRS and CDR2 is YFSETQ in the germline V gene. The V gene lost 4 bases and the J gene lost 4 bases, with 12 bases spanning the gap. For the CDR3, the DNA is TGCGCCAGCAGCGCGGGACCCGGAGGAAACACCATATATTTT. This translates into CASSAGPGGNTIYF. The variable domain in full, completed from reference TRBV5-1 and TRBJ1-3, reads KAGVTQTPRYLIKTRGQQVTLSCSPISGHRSVSWYQQTPGQGLQFLFEYFSETQRNKGNFPGRFSGRQFSNSRSEMNVSTLELGDSALYLCASSAGPGGNTIYFGEGSWLTVV.

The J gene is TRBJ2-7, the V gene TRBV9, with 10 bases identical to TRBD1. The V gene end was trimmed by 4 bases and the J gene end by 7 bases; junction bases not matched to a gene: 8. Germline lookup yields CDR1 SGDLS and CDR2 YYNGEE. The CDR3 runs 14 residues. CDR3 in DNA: TGTGCCAGCAGCCCCCGACAGGGGGCGGGAGAGCAGTACTTC. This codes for CASSPRQGAGEQYF.

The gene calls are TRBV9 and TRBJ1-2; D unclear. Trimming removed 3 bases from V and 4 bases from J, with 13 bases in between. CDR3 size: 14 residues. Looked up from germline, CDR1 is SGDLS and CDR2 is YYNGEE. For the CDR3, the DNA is TGTGCCAGCAGCGCCAGCGGGCCTAGCTATGGCTACACCTTC. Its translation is CASSASGPSYGYTF.